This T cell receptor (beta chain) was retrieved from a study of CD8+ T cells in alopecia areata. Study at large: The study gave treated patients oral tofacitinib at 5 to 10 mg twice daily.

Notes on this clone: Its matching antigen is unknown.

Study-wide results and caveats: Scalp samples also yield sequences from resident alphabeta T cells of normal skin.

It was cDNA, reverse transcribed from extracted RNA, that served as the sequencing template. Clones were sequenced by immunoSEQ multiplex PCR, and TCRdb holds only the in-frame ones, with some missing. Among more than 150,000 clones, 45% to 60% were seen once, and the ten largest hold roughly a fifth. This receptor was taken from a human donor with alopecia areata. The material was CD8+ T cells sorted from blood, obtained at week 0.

The CDR3 loop reads CASSDGPNLEAFF. CDR3 in DNA: TGTGCCAGCAGTGACGGACCGAACCTTGAAGCTTTCTTT. The V gene is TRBV2, the J gene TRBJ1-1; D is unclear. This CDR3 region has 13 residues. Germline CDR1 reads SNHLY; CDR2 reads FYNNEI. V lost 3 bases to trimming and J lost 7 bases, with 12 bases between them. The full variable domain, in which reference TRBV2 and TRBJ1-1 provide the parts outside the CDR3, is EPEVTQTPSHQVTQMGQEVILRCVPISNHLYFYWYRQILGQKVEFLVSFYNNEISEKSEIFDDQFSVERPDGSNFTLKIRSTKLEDSAMYFCASSDGPNLEAFFGQGTRLTVV.